This T cell receptor beta chain was sequenced for a study of cytomegalovirus exposure and HLA in healthy donors. Looking at the study overall: A later analysis reported the same platform for the approximately 110 validation repertoires and the 650 to 750 first-cohort repertoires. Broader study findings: Across donors, most TCRs were seen rarely, yet some public ones were widespread. Reports showed the classifier diagnosing cytomegalovirus status with high specificity and sensitivity.

Using immunoSEQ multiplex PCR, the repertoire was profiled, and TCRdb retains in-frame clones only, with some absent. Of approximately 270,000 clones in the sample, approximately 86% were seen once. The CDR3 has 15 amino acids. CDR1 SGHTA and CDR2 FQGNSA come from the germline V gene. V was clipped by 1 base and J by 5 bases, with 9 bases between them. With respect to this clone: Its target is not known.

This receptor was identified in a woman between 18 and 30 years old in good health and CMV-seronegative. This chain links TRBV7-2 with TRBJ1-6, with D hard to call. Sequencing input: PBMCs. CDR3 in amino acids: CASSLGATHNSPLHF. The CDR3 nucleotides are TGTGCCAGCAGCTTAGGAGCAACCCATAATTCACCCCTCCACTTT.